This entry is about one T cell receptor beta chain. Its antigen is still unknown. The data were obtained in a study of identical twins. Notes on the study in general: Memory repertoires showed no such pattern, whereas abundant cord blood beta clonotypes carried fewer insertions. Models underpredicted monozygotic twin sharing of out-of-frame TCR alpha.

Unique molecular identifiers were present on the cDNA, and a universal primer site came from template switching. TCRdb redid the calling of the 5' RACE reads with MiXCR, one entry per CDR3 protein. This sample has some 900,000 distinct CDR3 sequences; 12% occur once, and the top ten carry around 1.5%. Healthy Caucasians provided all donations. CDR1 is LNHNV, CDR2 YYDKDF, per germline (reference sequence). The V gene lost 11 bases and the J gene lost 0 bases, with 14 bases spanning the gap. This CDR3 comprises 14 residues. The sample was also linked to a second study, of yellow fever vaccine responses in identical twins.

Sequencing input: PBMCs. The chain carries TRBV15 and TRBJ2-1; D may be TRBD1 (6 bases). The TCR was taken from a young woman in good health. CDR3 nucleotide sequence: TGTGCCGCCGAAGACAGGAGCTCCTACAATGAGCAGTTCTTC. As protein: CAAEDRSSYNEQFF.